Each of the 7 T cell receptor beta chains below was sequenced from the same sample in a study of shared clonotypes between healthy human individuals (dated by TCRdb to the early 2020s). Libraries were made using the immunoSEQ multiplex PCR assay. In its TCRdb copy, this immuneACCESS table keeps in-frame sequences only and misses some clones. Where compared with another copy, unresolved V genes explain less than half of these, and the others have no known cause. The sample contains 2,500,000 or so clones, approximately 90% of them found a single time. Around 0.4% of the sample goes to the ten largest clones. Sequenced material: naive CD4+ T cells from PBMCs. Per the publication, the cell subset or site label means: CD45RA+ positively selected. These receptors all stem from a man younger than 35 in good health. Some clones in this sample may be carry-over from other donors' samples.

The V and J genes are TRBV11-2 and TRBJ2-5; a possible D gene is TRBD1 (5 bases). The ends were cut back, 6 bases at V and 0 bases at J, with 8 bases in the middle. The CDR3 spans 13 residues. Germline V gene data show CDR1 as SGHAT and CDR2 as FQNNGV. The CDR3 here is CASSYRYQETQYF. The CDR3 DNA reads TGTGCCAGCAGTTACAGGTACCAAGAGACCCAGTACTTC.

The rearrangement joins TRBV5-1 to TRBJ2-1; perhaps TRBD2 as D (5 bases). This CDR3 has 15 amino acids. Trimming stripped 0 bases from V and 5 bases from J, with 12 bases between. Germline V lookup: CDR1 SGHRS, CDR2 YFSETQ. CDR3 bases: TGCGCCAGCAGCTTGGACTTCCGGGAACACAATGAGCAGTTCTTC. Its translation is CASSLDFREHNEQFF.

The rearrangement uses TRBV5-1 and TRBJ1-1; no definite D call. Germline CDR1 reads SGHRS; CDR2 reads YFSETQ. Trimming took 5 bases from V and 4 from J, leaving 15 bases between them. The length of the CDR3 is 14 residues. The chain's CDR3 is CASSLSTLGTEAFF. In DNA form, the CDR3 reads TGCGCCAGCAGTTTGTCTACATTAGGCACTGAAGCTTTCTTT.

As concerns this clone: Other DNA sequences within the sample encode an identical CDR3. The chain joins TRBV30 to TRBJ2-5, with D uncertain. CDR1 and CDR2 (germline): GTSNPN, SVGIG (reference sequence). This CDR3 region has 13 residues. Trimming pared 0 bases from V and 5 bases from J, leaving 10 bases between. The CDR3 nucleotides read TGTGCCTGGAGTGTACGGCTAGGCGAGACCCAGTACTTC. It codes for CAWSVRLGETQYF. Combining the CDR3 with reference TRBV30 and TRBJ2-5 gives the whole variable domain SQTIHQWPATLVQPVGSPLSLECTVEGTSNPNLYWYRQAAGRGLQLLFYSVGIGQISSEVPQNLSASRPQDRQFILSSKKLLLSDSGFYLCAWSVRLGETQYFGPGTRLLVL.

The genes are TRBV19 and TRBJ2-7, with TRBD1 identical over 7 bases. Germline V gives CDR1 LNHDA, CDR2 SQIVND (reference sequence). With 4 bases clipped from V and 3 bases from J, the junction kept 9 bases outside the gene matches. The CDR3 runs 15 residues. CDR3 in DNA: TGTGCCAGTAGTACGCAAGGGGGCGCGGGCTACGAGCAGTACTTC. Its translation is CASSTQGGAGYEQYF.

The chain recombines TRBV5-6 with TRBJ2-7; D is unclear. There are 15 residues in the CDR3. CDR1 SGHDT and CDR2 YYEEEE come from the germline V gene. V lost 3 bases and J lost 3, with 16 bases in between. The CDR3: CASSYRSRVSYEQYF. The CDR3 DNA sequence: TGTGCCAGCAGCTACCGAAGCCGAGTCAGCTACGAGCAGTACTTC.

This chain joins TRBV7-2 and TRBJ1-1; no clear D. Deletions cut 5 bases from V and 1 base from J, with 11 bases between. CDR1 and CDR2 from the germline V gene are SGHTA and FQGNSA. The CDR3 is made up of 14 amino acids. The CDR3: CASSPWLGNTEAFF. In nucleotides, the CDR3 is TGTGCCAGCAGCCCCTGGTTGGGGAACACTGAAGCTTTCTTT.